This T cell receptor (beta chain) was obtained from a study of blood T cell repertoires in COVID-19. Germline V gives CDR1 MNHEY, CDR2 SMNVEV (reference sequence). V trimming: 6 bases; J trimming: 0 bases; junction bases outside the gene matches: 5. The CDR3 spans 15 residues. In the original workflow: Using reference gene primer amplification, nucleated cell counts were estimated. Method: immunoSEQ multiplex PCR; TCRdb's copy keeps in-frame clones and lacks some. V and J calls and clone size come straight from that table; D and trimming were deduced from the DNA. The table has roughly 170,000 clones, approximately 84% seen once.

Sequenced: peripheral blood. The V call is TRBV27, the J call TRBJ1-5; 7 bases align to TRBD1. The source is a woman aged 45 to 65 with COVID-19, enrolled during active disease. The CDR3, as DNA: TGTGCCAGCAGGTACTACAGGGGTAGCAATCAGCCCCAGCATTTT. This gives the protein CASRYYRGSNQPQHF.